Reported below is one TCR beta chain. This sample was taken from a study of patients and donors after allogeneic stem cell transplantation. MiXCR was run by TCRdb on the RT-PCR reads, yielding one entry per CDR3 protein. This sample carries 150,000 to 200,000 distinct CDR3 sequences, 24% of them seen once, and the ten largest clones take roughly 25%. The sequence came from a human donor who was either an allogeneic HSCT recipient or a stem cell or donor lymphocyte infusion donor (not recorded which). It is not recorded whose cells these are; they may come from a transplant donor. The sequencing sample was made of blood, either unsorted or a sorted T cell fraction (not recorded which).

CDR3 DNA sequence: TGCAGTGCTAGAGATTCTAAGACTAGCGCGCTACTCTACGAGCAGTACTTC. This sequence encodes CSARDSKTSALLYEQYF. V is TRBV20-1 and J is TRBJ2-7, with TRBD2 identical over 8 bases. The CDR3 runs 17 residues. V lost 0 bases and J lost 3; bases outside the gene matches: 13. The V gene's germline CDR1 is DFQATT and CDR2 SNEGSKA (reference sequence).